Given below is one TCR beta chain in context. The CDR3 sequence is 15 residues long. CDR1 and CDR2 (germline): MGHRA, YSYEKL. V lost 2 bases, J lost 6 bases, and 6 bases stayed unmatched. Method: immunoSEQ multiplex PCR; TCRdb's copy keeps in-frame clones and lacks some. The repertoire consists of 150,000 or so clones, with approximately 88% occurring once and the leading ten covering approximately 5.3%. This record comes from a study of blood T cell repertoires in COVID-19. The clonotype was recovered from a man between 65 and 85 years old who had been exposed to COVID-19. The chain employs TRBV4-1 and TRBJ2-7; 11 nucleotides agree with TRBD2. Specimen: PBMCs or T cells enriched from blood (not recorded which). The CDR3 DNA sequence: TGCGCCAGCAGCCAACAGACTAGCGGGGCCTTCGAGCAGTACTTC. Amino acids: CASSQQTSGAFEQYF.